The clone carrying this T cell receptor (beta chain) was found many times. This sample was taken from a study of OX40 agonist ivuxolimab in advanced cancers. Libraries were prepared by immunoSEQ multiplex PCR; TCRdb keeps only in-frame clonotypes and omits some of them. The sample records about 22,000 clones, around four fifths being singletons. Per the germline V gene, CDR1 is MDHEN and CDR2 is SYDVKM. V was clipped by 11 bases and J by 0 bases; unmatched bases: 3. The CDR3 totals 14 residues. The rearrangement uses TRBV28 and TRBJ1-5; TRBD1 aligns across 11 bases. The sequencing used CD4+ or CD8+ T cells sorted from blood, collected in a trial of the OX40 agonist ivuxolimab. The sequence derives from an adult with an advanced solid tumor such as melanoma, head and neck, liver or kidney cancer. CDR3 DNA sequence: TGTGCCGGACAGGGGGCCTATAGCAATCAGCCCCAGCATTTT. It specifies CAGQGAYSNQPQHF.